This TCR beta chain is drawn from a study of blood T cells in healthy people across ages. Study results and caveats: In these data, TCR beta diversity tracked strongly with naive T cell percentage. The CMV status of each donor remained undetermined, and this could have confounded shifts in expanded clonotypes. Roughly linearly, TCR beta diversity per million T cells fell as age increased.

Sample-barcoded 5' priming and a J-beta primer mix drove a second PCR of about 6 to 11 cycles. A template-switch adaptor containing 12 random nucleotides labeled each cDNA molecule. Via MiXCR, TCRdb re-called the 5' RACE reads, giving one row per CDR3 protein. The sample shows around 1.5 million distinct CDR3 sequences, 30% to 35% of them seen only once. The table lists this clonotype with a few counts. Its antigen is currently unknown. The material sequenced was blood. This TCR was recovered from a woman in her 30s in good health.

Here the CDR3 DNA reads TGCGCCAGCAGCTTGCGACAGGGGGATTTCTATGGCTACACCTTC. Amino acid sequence: CASSLRQGDFYGYTF. The rearrangement joins TRBV5-1 to TRBJ1-2, with TRBD1 matching 9 bases. From germline, CDR1 is SGHRS and CDR2 YFSETQ. Trimming removed 1 base from V and 4 bases from J; junction bases left unmatched: 5. The CDR3 consists of 15 residues.